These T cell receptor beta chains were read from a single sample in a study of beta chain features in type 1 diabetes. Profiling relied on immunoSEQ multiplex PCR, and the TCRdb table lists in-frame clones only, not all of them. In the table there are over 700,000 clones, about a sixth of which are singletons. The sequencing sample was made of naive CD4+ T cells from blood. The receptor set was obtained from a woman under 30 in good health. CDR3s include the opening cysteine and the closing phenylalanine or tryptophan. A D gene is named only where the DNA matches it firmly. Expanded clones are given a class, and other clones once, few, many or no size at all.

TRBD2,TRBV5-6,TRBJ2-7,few,TGTGCCAGCAGCACCCCCCGTGCCCCTAGCGGGAGTTCCTACGAGCAGTACTTC,CASSTPRAPSGSSYEQYF
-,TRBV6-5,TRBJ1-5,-,TGTGCCAGCAGTTACTCGGGCAGGGTAGATCAGCCCCAGCATTTT,CASSYSGRVDQPQHF
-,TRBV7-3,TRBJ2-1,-,TGTGCCAGCAGCCCGTCGGTACTCAACAATGAGCAGTTCTTC,CASSPSVLNNEQFF
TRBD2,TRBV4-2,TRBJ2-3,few,TGTGCCAGCAGCCTCCAAATCGCGGCGGGAGGAGCAACAGATACGCAGTATTTT,CASSLQIAAGGATDTQYF
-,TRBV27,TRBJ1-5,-,TGTGCCAGCAGTTCTCGGCAAAGGGACACTAGCAATCAGCCCCAGCATTTT,CASSSRQRDTSNQPQHF
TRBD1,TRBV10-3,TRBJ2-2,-,TGTGGAACCGGGACAGCGAACACCGGGGAGCTGTTTTTT,CGTGTANTGELFF
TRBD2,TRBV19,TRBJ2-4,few,TGTGCCAGTAGTATATATCCCGTCGCCTGGACTAGCGGGCTTCTAGCCAAAAACATTCAGTACTTC,CASSIYPVAWTSGLLAKNIQYF
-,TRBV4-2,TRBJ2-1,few,TGTGCCAGCAGCCTCGACCTAGCGGAGCAGTTCTTC,CASSLDLAEQFF
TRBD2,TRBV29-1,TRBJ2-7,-,TGCAGCGTTGTCTTCGCTATCGGGGGGTCGAACTACGAGCAGTACTTC,CSVVFAIGGSNYEQYF
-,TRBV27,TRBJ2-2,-,TGTGCCAGCAGAGTACCACACACCGGGGAGCTGTTTTTT,CASRVPHTGELFF
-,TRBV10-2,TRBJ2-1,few,TGCGCCAGCAGCCACGGGAAGTTTAACAATGAGCAGTTCTTC,CASSHGKFNNEQFF
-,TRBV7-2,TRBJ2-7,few,TGTGCCAGCAGCTTATTGAAGGGGCCCTACGAGCAGTACTTC,CASSLLKGPYEQYF
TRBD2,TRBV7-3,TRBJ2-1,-,TGTGCCAGCAGCTTACTTGGGACTAGGATAAATGAGCAGTTCTTC,CASSLLGTRINEQFF
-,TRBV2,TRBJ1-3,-,TGTGCCAGCAGTGAATATCTCCTCCGGGACACATACTGGAACACCATATATTTT,CASSEYLLRDTYWNTIYF
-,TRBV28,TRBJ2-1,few,TGTGCCAGTAATATTGGAGGACTAATGGTCTACAATGAGCAGTTCTTC,CASNIGGLMVYNEQFF
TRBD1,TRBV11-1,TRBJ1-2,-,TGTGCCAGCAGCTCGCCGCGGGACAGGGAATATGGCTACACCTTC,CASSSPRDREYGYTF
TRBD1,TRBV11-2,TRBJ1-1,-,TGTGCCAGCAGCCAAGATCGCTCCAGGGGGCCGACTGAAGCTTTCTTT,CASSQDRSRGPTEAFF
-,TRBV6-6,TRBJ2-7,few,TGTGCCAGCAGTTTAACCAGGGTTGGAACCTACGAGCAGTACTTC,CASSLTRVGTYEQYF
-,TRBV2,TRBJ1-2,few,TGTGCCAGCAGTGAAGTCCTTTCTACTGGTGGCTACACCTTC,CASSEVLSTGGYTF
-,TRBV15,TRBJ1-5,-,TGTGCCACCAGCAGAGAATTGGTAGGGAGGCCCCAGCATTTT,CATSRELVGRPQHF
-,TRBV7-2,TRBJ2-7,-,TGTGCCAGCAGCTCGACAGGTGGTTCCCAGTACGAGCAGTACTTC,CASSSTGGSQYEQYF
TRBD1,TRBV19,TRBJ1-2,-,TGTGCCAGTAGTATTAACAGGGGCGGCTACACCTTC,CASSINRGGYTF
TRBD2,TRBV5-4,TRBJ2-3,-,TGTGCCAGCAGCTACCGAACCCTAGCGGGAGGCGCGGATACGCAGTATTTT,CASSYRTLAGGADTQYF
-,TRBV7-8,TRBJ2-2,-,TGTGTCAAACTAGATCCCTTTAACACCGGGGAGCTGTTTTTT,CVKLDPFNTGELFF
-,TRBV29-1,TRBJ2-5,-,TGCAGCTTTCCTGTCCGGGAGACCCAGTACTTC,CSFPVRETQYF
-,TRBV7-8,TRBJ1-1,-,TGTGCCAGCAGCTTAGCCCGGTCCGGGCGGAACACTGAAGCTTTCTTT,CASSLARSGRNTEAFF
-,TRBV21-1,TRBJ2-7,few,TGTGCCAGCTCCTGTTGGTTGTGCGTTGGGGAGGAGCAGTACTTC,CASSCWLCVGEEQYF
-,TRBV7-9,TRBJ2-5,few,TGTGCCAGCAGCCTCTCTGGTGCCCAAGAGACCCAGTACTTC,CASSLSGAQETQYF
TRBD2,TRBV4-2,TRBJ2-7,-,TGTGCCAGCAGCCCCCCCACTAGCGCTCACTCCTCCTACGAGCAGTACTTC,CASSPPTSAHSSYEQYF
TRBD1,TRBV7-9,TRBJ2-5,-,TGTGCCAGCAGCTTATGGACAGGATACCAAGAGACCCAGTACTTC,CASSLWTGYQETQYF
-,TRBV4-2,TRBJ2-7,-,TGTGCCAGCAGCCAAGACATATATGGGGGCTCCTACGAGCAGTACTTC,CASSQDIYGGSYEQYF